The 2 T cell receptor beta chains listed next were all sequenced from one sample in a study of blood T cells in healthy people across ages. The second PCR ran about 6 to 11 cycles with a sample-barcoded 5' primer and J-beta primers. TCRdb re-derived calls from the 5' RACE reads in MiXCR, one entry per CDR3 protein. The profile shows about 800,000 distinct CDR3 sequences, about 46% of them singletons. Specimen: blood. The receptors were gathered from a man of 80 years or more in good health.

This clonotype came up once. This chain links TRBV7-2 with TRBJ2-4; 9 bases agree with TRBD1. The junction had 5 bases not matched to a gene; V was cut back by 5 bases and J by 6 bases. Per the germline V gene, CDR1 is SGHTA and CDR2 is FQGNSA. The CDR3 length is 14 residues. CDR3 residues: CASSLDRGGNIQYF. In DNA form, the CDR3 reads TGTGCCAGCAGCCTGGACAGGGGTGGAAACATTCAGTACTTC.

There are a few counts of this clonotype. The chain recombines TRBV6-4 with TRBJ2-3; D might be TRBD2 (7 bases). Germline CDR1 and CDR2: MRHNA and SNTAGT. V was cut by 5 bases and J by 4 bases, with 22 bases left in between. This CDR3 has 17 residues. Here the CDR3 DNA reads TGTGCCAGCAGTCCTTCCTACGGGGGGCGCGGAGCAGATACGCAGTATTTT. The encoded protein is CASSPSYGGRGADTQYF.